This entry lists 21 T cell receptor beta chains sequenced from one sample in a study of technical replicates of blood from a handful of donors. Sequencing was performed with immunoSEQ multiplex PCR; in TCRdb, only in-frame clones are kept and a portion is missing. This sample has roughly 93,000 clones, with almost 96% found just once. The sample comprised T cells isolated from PBMCs. These TCRs come from a human donor in good health.

CDR3 in DNA: TGTGCCAGCAGCTTAGGGACTAGCGGATTCCCCTACGAGCAGTACTTC. This encodes CASSLGTSGFPYEQYF. The J gene is TRBJ2-7, the V gene TRBV7-2; TRBD2 aligns across 10 bases. Germline V gene sequence: CDR1 SGHTA, CDR2 FQGNSA. Trimming removed 1 base from V and 2 bases from J; junction bases left unmatched: 5. The length of the CDR3 is 16 residues.

The chain employs TRBV6-5 and TRBJ2-3; 7 bases line up with TRBD2. Looked up from germline, CDR1 is MNHEY and CDR2 is SVGAGI. The CDR3 length is 14 residues. The CDR3 region is CASKSLASTDTQYF. CDR3 DNA sequence: TGTGCTTCGAAGTCACTAGCGAGCACAGATACGCAGTATTTT.

This clone was observed once. The rearrangement links TRBV6-1 to TRBJ2-5; 11 bases fit TRBD2. Germline V gives CDR1 MNHNS, CDR2 SASEGT. This CDR3 comprises 17 residues. Germline trimming cut 4 bases from V and 0 bases from J; bases unmatched to any gene: 7. The CDR3 nucleotides read TGTGCCAGCAGTGGGTTCTTAGCGGGAGGGAACCAAGAGACCCAGTACTTC. This codes for CASSGFLAGGNQETQYF.

This chain links TRBV4-1 with TRBJ1-5; D is unclear. Trimming stripped 0 bases from V and 2 bases from J, with 11 bases between. The CDR3 totals 16 residues. The germline CDR1 and CDR2 sequences are MGHRA and YSYEKL. CDR3 bases: TGCGCCAGCAGCCAAGAAGGCCTAGGAGGCAATCAGCCCCAGCATTTT. Protein sequence: CASSQEGLGGNQPQHF.

The rearrangement uses TRBV5-1 and TRBJ1-5; D is possibly TRBD1 (5 bases). V was clipped by 0 bases and J by 3 bases, with 10 bases between them. This CDR3 is 15 amino acids long. The germline CDR1 and CDR2 sequences are SGHRS and YFSETQ. The CDR3 DNA reads TGCGCCAGCAGCTTGGAGGGGTACTACAATCAGCCCCAGCATTTT. Protein: CASSLEGYYNQPQHF. The full variable domain, rest sourced from reference TRBV5-1 and TRBJ1-5, is KAGVTQTPRYLIKTRGQQVTLSCSPISGHRSVSWYQQTPGQGLQFLFEYFSETQRNKGNFPGRFSGRQFSNSRSEMNVSTLELGDSALYLCASSLEGYYNQPQHFGDGTRLSIL.

This clone was recorded once. The J gene is TRBJ2-5, the V gene TRBV7-7; D uncertain. V was cut by 1 base and J by 4 bases, with 13 bases left in between. The germline V gene encodes CDR1 SSHAT and CDR2 FNYEAQ (reference sequence). The CDR3 is 15 amino acids. The CDR3 loop is CASSLGSGVGETQYF. The CDR3 DNA follows: TGTGCCAGCAGCTTAGGGTCCGGAGTTGGAGAGACCCAGTACTTC.

V is TRBV28 and J is TRBJ1-2; 9 bases are a match to TRBD1. The J segment lost 4 bases and the V segment lost 4 bases, leaving 19 bases of the junction unmatched. In germline, CDR1 is MDHEN, CDR2 SYDVKM. This CDR3 contains 19 residues. This chain's CDR3 is CASSSLLTGGPGAGYGYTF. The CDR3 bases are TGTGCCAGCAGTTCCCTACTCACAGGGGGCCCAGGGGCCGGCTATGGCTACACCTTC.

This clone was seen a handful of times. The chain couples TRBV2 to TRBJ1-1; D not certain. Deletions cut 6 bases from V and 3 bases from J, with 8 bases between. This CDR3 has 12 amino acids. Looked up from germline, CDR1 is SNHLY and CDR2 is FYNNEI. CDR3: CASSRDDTEAFF. CDR3 coding DNA: TGTGCCAGCAGCCGGGATGACACTGAAGCTTTCTTT.

The rearrangement links TRBV19 to TRBJ2-3; 16 nucleotides line up with TRBD2. This CDR3 region has 19 residues. Germline loops: CDR1 LNHDA, CDR2 SQIVND (reference sequence). V was pared by 6 bases and J by 3 bases, with 12 bases of the junction left unmatched. For the CDR3, the DNA is TGTGCCAGTAGCCCCACCGGGACTAGCGGGAGGGTAGAGACAGATACGCAGTATTTT. This translates into CASSPTGTSGRVETDTQYF.

This chain joins TRBV6-1 and TRBJ2-7; D is unresolved. CDR3 size: 13 residues. The ends were cut back, 1 base at V and 1 base at J, with 5 bases in the middle. In germline, CDR1 is MNHNS, CDR2 SASEGT. The CDR3 here is CASSEVESYEQYF. The CDR3 coding sequence is TGTGCCAGCAGTGAAGTTGAGTCCTACGAGCAGTACTTC.

The V and J genes are TRBV28 and TRBJ2-5; tentatively, D is TRBD1 (5 bases). The CDR3 totals 13 residues. Germline-derived CDR1 and CDR2 are MDHEN and SYDVKM. V was trimmed by 6 bases and J by 3 bases, leaving 11 bases between them. The CDR3 DNA is TGTGCCAGCAGCTCAGACAGCAAAGAGACCCAGTACTTC. This sequence encodes CASSSDSKETQYF.

The chain has TRBV7-6 and TRBJ2-1; D is unresolved. Per germline, CDR1 SGHVS and CDR2 FNYEAQ. The CDR3 has 11 amino acids. The ends were cut back, 6 bases at V and 9 bases at J, with 9 bases in the middle. The CDR3 sequence is CASSSGGEQFF. DNA of the CDR3: TGTGCCAGCAGTTCGGGTGGTGAGCAGTTCTTC.

This chain joins TRBV4-1 and TRBJ2-5, with 9 nucleotides matching TRBD1. Germline V gene sequence: CDR1 MGHRA, CDR2 YSYEKL. The CDR3 runs to 17 residues. The junction had 11 bases not matched to a gene; V was cut back by 2 bases and J by 4 bases. The CDR3 DNA is TGCGCCAGCAGCCAACCCAGGAACTCGGACAGGGGAGAGACCCAGTACTTC. It is translated as CASSQPRNSDRGETQYF.

The chain joins TRBV19 to TRBJ2-1; maybe TRBD2 (6 bases). This CDR3 has 14 residues. Per the germline V gene, CDR1 is LNHDA and CDR2 is SQIVND (reference sequence). V was clipped by 2 bases and J by 3 bases, with 8 bases between them. DNA of the CDR3: TGTGCCAGTAGTATACAAGCGGGCTACAATGAGCAGTTCTTC. It yields the protein CASSIQAGYNEQFF. The variable domain in full, completed from reference TRBV19 and TRBJ2-1, reads DGGITQSPKYLFRKEGQNVTLSCEQNLNHDAMYWYRQDPGQGLRLIYYSQIVNDFQKGDIAEGYSVSREKKESFPLTVTSAQKNPTAFYLCASSIQAGYNEQFFGPGTRLTVL.

The chain has TRBV5-6 and TRBJ2-3; D unclear. CDR1 and CDR2 from the germline V gene are SGHDT and YYEEEE. Trimming stripped 4 bases from V and 2 bases from J, with 5 bases between. The CDR3 sequence is 12 residues long. The CDR3 region is CASSTSTDTQYF. In nucleotides, the CDR3 is TGTGCCAGCAGCACTTCCACAGATACGCAGTATTTT.

The J gene is TRBJ1-2, the V gene TRBV19, with 7 nucleotides matching TRBD1. The CDR3 has 12 amino acids. The germline V gene encodes CDR1 LNHDA and CDR2 SQIVND (reference sequence). V shed 11 bases and J 4 bases; nucleotides not matched to a gene: 7. The CDR3: CAASTGVYGYTF. The CDR3 DNA reads as TGTGCCGCCTCTACAGGGGTCTATGGCTACACCTTC.

The J gene is TRBJ2-5, the V gene TRBV7-9, with D perhaps matching TRBD1 (5 bases). Germline CDR1 is SEHNR and CDR2 is FQNEAQ (reference sequence). The germline V and J ends were trimmed by 6 bases and 2 bases, with 13 bases remaining between them. This CDR3 has 14 residues. CDR3 region: CASRMTEPQETQYF. CDR3 sequence (DNA): TGTGCCAGCAGAATGACAGAGCCACAAGAGACCCAGTACTTC.

The count of this clone is one. The CDR3 loop is CASTPGLAGVNEQFF. As DNA, the CDR3 is TGTGCCAGCACCCCAGGACTAGCGGGAGTAAATGAGCAGTTCTTC. The rearrangement links TRBV7-2 to TRBJ2-1; the match to TRBD2 covers 13 bases. The CDR3 consists of 15 residues. With V trimmed by 7 bases and J by 7 bases, 7 bases remained unmatched. Germline V gene lookup returns CDR1 SGHTA and CDR2 FQGNSA.

The rearrangement uses TRBV28 and TRBJ1-6; D remains unclear. The germline V gene encodes CDR1 MDHEN and CDR2 SYDVKM. Trimming pared 5 bases from V and 6 bases from J, leaving 20 bases between. The CDR3 is made up of 17 amino acids. The CDR3 nucleotides read TGTGCCAGCAGTAGACCCTCTCCTACAGAGACTAATTCACCCCTCCACTTT. The encoded protein is CASSRPSPTETNSPLHF.

The CDR3 region is CASSLGPRGNIQYF. CDR3 nucleotide sequence: TGTGCCAGCAGCTTAGGTCCCAGAGGGAACATTCAGTACTTC. The chain recombines TRBV11-2 with TRBJ2-4; possibly TRBD2 for D (5 bases). Trimming took off 1 base at V and 7 bases at J, with 11 bases between the two ends. The germline V gene has CDR1 SGHAT and CDR2 FQNNGV. This CDR3 is 14 amino acids long.

The rearrangement links TRBV4-2 to TRBJ1-1, with D possibly TRBD1 on 6 matching bases. The CDR3 loop spans 14 amino acids. From germline, CDR1 is LGHNA and CDR2 YNFKEQ. V was cut by 4 bases and J by 1 base, with 10 bases left in between. The CDR3 sequence is CASSPPTGNTEAFF. The DNA of the CDR3 is TGTGCCAGCAGCCCTCCGACAGGGAACACTGAAGCTTTCTTT.